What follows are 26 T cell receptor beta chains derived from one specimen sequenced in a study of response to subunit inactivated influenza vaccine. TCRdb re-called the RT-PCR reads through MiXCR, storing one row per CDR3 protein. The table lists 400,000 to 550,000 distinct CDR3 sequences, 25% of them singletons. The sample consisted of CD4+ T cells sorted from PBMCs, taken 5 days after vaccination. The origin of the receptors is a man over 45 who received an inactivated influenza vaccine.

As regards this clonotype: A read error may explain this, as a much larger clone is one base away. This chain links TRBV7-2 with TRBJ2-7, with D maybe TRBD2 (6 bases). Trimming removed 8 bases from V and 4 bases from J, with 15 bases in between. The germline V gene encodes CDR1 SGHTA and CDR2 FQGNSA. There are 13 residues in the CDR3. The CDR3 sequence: CASSKHGGYEQYF. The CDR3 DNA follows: TGTGCCAGCTCAAAACACGGGGGTTACGAGCAGTACTTC. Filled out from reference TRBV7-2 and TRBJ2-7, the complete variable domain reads GAGVSQSPSNKVTEKGKDVELRCDPISGHTALYWYRQSLGQGLEFLIYFQGNSAPDKSGLPSDRFSAERTGGSVSTLTIQRTQQEDSAVYLCASSKHGGYEQYFGPGTRLTVT.

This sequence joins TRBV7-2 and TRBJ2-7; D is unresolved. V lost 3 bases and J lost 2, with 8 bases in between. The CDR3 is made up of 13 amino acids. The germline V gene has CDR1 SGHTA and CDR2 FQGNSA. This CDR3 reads CASSLVVPYEQYF. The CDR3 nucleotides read TGTGCCAGCAGCTTGGTGGTCCCCTACGAGCAGTACTTC.

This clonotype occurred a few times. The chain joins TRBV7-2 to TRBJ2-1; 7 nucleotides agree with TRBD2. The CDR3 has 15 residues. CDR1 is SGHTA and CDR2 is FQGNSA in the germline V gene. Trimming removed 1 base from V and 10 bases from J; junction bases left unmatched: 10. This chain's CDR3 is CASSLGGSTRIEQFF. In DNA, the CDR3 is TGTGCCAGCAGCTTAGGCGGGAGTACTCGAATAGAGCAGTTCTTC.

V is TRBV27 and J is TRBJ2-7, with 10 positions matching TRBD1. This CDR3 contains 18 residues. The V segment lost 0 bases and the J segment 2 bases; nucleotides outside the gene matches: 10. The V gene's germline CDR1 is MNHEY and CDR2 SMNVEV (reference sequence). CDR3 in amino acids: CASSLSWGQGPRTYEQYF. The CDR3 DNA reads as TGTGCCAGCAGTTTATCGTGGGGACAGGGGCCGCGGACCTACGAGCAGTACTTC.

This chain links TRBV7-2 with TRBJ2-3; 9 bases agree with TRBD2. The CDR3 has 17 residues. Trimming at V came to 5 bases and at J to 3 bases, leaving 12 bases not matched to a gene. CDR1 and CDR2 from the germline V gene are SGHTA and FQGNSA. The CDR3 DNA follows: TGTGCCAGCAGCCCGGGGGGAGCGGGAGGATGGACAGATACGCAGTATTTT. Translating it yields CASSPGGAGGWTDTQYF.

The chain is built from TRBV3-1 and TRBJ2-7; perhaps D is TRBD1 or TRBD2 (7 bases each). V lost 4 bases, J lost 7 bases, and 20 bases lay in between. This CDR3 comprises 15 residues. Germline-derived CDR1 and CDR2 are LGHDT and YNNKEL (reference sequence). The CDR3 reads CASSPGGLWEKEQYF. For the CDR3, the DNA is TGTGCCAGCAGCCCAGGGGGACTATGGGAAAAGGAGCAGTACTTC.

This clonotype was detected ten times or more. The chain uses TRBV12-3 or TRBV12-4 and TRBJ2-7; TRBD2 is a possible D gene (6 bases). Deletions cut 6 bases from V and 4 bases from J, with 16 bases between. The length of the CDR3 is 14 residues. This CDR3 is CASSAGTGGYEQYF. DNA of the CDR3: TGTGCCAGCAGCGCCGGGACTGGCGGGTACGAGCAGTACTTC.

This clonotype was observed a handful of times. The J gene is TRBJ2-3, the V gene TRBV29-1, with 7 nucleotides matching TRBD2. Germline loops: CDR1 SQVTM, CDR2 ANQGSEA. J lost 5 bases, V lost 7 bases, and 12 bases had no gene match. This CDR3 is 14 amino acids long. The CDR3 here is CSARPAGARDTQYF. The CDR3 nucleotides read TGCAGCGCCCGCCCGGCGGGAGCCCGAGATACGCAGTATTTT.

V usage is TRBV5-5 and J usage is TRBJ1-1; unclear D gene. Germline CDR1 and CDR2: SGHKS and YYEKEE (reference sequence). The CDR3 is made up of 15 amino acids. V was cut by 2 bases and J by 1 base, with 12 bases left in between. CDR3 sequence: CASSLTWGANTEAFF. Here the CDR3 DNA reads TGTGCCAGCAGCTTAACCTGGGGAGCGAACACTGAAGCTTTCTTT.

The CDR3 coding sequence is TGCGCCAGCAGCCAAGAAACGGTCCCCCACAATGAGCAGTTCTTC. As protein: CASSQETVPHNEQFF. This chain joins TRBV4-1 and TRBJ2-1; D remains ambiguous. V lost 0 bases and J 5 bases, leaving 11 bases between the germline ends. CDR3 length: 15 amino acids. Germline CDR1 is MGHRA and CDR2 is YSYEKL.

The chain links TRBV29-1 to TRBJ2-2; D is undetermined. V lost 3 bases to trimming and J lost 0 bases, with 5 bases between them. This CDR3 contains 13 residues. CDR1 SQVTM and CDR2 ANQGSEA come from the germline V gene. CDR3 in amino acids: CSVDSSNTGELFF. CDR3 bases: TGCAGCGTTGACAGCTCGAACACCGGGGAGCTGTTTTTT.

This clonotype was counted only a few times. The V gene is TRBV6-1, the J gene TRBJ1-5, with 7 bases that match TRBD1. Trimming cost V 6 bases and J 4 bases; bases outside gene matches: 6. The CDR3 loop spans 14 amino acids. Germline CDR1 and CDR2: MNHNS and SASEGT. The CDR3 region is CASSLDRSNQPQHF. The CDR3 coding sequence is TGTGCCAGCAGCCTGGACAGGAGTAATCAGCCCCAGCATTTT.

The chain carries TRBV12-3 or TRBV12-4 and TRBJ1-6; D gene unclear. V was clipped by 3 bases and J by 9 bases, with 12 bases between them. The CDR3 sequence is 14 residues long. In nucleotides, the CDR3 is TGTGCCAGCAGTTTCGAGGGAATGGGTTCACCCCTCCACTTT. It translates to CASSFEGMGSPLHF.

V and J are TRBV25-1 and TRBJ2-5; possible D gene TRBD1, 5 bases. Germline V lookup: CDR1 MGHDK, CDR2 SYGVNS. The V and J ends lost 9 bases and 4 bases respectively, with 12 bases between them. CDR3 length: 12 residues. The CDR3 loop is CASQGLLETQYF. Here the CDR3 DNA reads TGTGCCAGTCAGGGTTTGCTAGAGACCCAGTACTTC.

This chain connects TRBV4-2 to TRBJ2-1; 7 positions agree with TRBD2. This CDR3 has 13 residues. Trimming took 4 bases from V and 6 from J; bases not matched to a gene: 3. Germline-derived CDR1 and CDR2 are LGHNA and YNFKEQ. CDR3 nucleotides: TGTGCCAGCAGCCGCGGGACTACCAATGAGCAGTTCTTC. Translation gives CASSRGTTNEQFF.

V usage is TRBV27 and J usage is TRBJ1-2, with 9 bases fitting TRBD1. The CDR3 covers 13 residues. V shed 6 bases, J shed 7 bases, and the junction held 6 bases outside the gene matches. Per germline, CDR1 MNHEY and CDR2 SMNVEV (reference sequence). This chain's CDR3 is CASRRTGVTGYTF. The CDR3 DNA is TGTGCCAGCAGACGGACAGGGGTGACTGGCTACACCTTC.

The CDR3 loop is CAITGGTEAFF. The CDR3 DNA follows: TGTGCCATCACAGGGGGCACTGAAGCTTTCTTT. The chain uses TRBV10-3 and TRBJ1-1; 7 bases fit TRBD1. Germline CDR1 is ENHRY and CDR2 is SYGVKD. Trimming removed 7 bases from V and 4 bases from J; junction bases left unmatched: 0. The CDR3 is 11 amino acids.

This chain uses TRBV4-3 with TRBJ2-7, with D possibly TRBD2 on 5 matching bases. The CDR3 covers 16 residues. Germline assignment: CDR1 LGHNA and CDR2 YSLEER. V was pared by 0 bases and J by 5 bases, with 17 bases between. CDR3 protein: CASSQEGSGSGNEQYF. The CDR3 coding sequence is TGCGCCAGCAGCCAAGAAGGCAGTGGGAGTGGCAACGAGCAGTACTTC.

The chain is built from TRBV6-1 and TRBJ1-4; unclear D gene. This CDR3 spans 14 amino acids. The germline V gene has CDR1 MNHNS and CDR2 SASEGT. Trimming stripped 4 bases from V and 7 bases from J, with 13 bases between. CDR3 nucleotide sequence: TGTGCCAGCAGTGTGGTCAGACTGGCTGAAAAACTGTTTTTT. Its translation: CASSVVRLAEKLFF.

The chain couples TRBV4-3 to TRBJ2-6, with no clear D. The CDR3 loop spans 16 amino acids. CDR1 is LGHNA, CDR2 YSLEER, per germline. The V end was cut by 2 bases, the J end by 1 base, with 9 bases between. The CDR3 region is CASSQSARSGANVLTF. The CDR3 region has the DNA TGCGCCAGCAGCCAATCCGCCCGATCTGGGGCCAACGTCCTGACTTTC.

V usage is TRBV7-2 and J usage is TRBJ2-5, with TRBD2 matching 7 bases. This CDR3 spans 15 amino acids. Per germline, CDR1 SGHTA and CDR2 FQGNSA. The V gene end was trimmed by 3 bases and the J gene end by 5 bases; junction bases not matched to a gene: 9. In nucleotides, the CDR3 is TGTGCCAGCAGCTTGTCCAGCGGGAATTTGGAGACCCAGTACTTC. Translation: CASSLSSGNLETQYF.

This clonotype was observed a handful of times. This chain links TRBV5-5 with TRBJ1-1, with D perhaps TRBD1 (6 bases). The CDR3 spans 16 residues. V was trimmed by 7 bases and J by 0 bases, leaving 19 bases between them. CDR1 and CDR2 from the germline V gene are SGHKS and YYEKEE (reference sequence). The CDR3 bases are TGTGCCAGCCGGAGCGGGGCAGGGGACCTGAACACTGAAGCTTTCTTT. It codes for CASRSGAGDLNTEAFF.

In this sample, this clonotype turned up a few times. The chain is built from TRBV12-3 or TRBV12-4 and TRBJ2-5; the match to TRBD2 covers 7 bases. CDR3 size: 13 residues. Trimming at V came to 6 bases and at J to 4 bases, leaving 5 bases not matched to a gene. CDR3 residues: CASSQLARETQYF. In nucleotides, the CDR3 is TGTGCCAGCAGCCAACTAGCGAGAGAGACCCAGTACTTC.

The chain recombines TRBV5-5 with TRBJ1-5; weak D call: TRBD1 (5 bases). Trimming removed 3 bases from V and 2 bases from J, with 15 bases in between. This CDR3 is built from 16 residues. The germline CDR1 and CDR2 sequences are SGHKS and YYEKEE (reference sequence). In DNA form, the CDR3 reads TGTGCCAGCAGCTCCCTCGGGGGGGACGGCAATCAGCCCCAGCATTTT. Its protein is CASSSLGGDGNQPQHF.

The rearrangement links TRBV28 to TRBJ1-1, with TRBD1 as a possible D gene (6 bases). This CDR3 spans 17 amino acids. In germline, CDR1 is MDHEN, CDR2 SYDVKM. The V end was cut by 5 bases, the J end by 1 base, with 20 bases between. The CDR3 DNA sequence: TGTGCCAGCAGTACCCCCGGGCAGGGGCGACAGAACACTGAAGCTTTCTTT. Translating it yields CASSTPGQGRQNTEAFF.

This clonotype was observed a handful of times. The CDR3, as DNA: TGTGCCAGCAGCGAAGCGGCACGGGGAAATACGCAGTATTTT. Amino acid sequence: CASSEAARGNTQYF. The rearrangement joins TRBV6-2 or TRBV6-3 to TRBJ2-3; possibly TRBD2 for D (5 bases). This CDR3 has 14 residues. CDR1 is MNHEY, CDR2 SVGEGT, per germline. V lost 6 bases and J 7 bases, leaving 17 bases between the germline ends.